This T cell receptor beta chain was obtained from a study of blood T cell repertoires in COVID-19. Study-level information: The study counted Cohort 3 donors as recovered given two negative PCRs, clearance, or symptom resolution. Sites in the United States, Italy and Spain provided acute and convalescent COVID-19 samples.

J gave up 1 base and V 9 bases, and 9 bases lay outside the gene matches. The CDR3 length is 15 residues. Looked up from germline, CDR1 is LNHDA and CDR2 is SQIVND (reference sequence). Methods used by the authors: Cell counts per sample came from amplifying reference gene primers. The repertoire was sequenced with immunoSEQ multiplex PCR; TCRdb's copy has only in-frame clones and lacks some. Clone size and the V and J calls come from that table; the DNA yielded D and trimming. The sample has a few hundred thousand clones; 70% to 90% are singletons. The sequence came from a man aged 35 to 55 in a cohort exposed to, infected with or recovered from COVID-19 (not recorded which). The chain couples TRBV19 to TRBJ1-2; TRBD1 aligns across 9 bases. Sequenced input: PBMCs or T cells enriched from blood (not recorded which). The CDR3 spells CASHDLGQGNYGYTF. The CDR3 DNA follows: TGTGCCAGCCACGACCTGGGACAGGGTAACTATGGCTACACCTTC.